Below, 5 T cell receptor beta chains from the same sample are listed, as sequenced in a study of T-cell reconstitution after alpha-beta-depleted transplantation in children. It was with unique molecular identifiers that the TCRbeta library was prepared. In TCRdb, the PCR reads were re-called with MiXCR into one record per CDR3 protein. The sample has 200,000 to 250,000 distinct CDR3 sequences; roughly 8% are singletons. The specimen comprised PBMCs, mostly from graft donor cells, sampled 180 days after TCRalphabeta/CD19-depleted stem cell transplant. All receptors derive from a male patient younger than 18 who had a stem cell transplant for acute lymphoblastic leukemia, so the T cells may come from the graft donor.

This clonotype was observed at least ten times. The CDR3 is CASSGTLNQPQHF. CDR3 coding DNA: TGTGCCAGCAGTGGCACCTTGAATCAGCCCCAGCATTTT. This chain connects TRBV6-1 to TRBJ1-5; unclear D gene. The CDR3 consists of 13 residues. Deletions cut 4 bases from V and 4 bases from J, with 8 bases between. Germline CDR1 reads MNHNS; CDR2 reads SASEGT.

This clonotype appeared many times. The rearrangement links TRBV29-1 to TRBJ2-7; D may be TRBD1 or TRBD2 (5 bases each). The CDR3 consists of 11 residues. Trimming took 5 bases from V and 5 from J, leaving 10 bases between them. CDR1 is SQVTM and CDR2 is ANQGSEA in the germline V gene. The CDR3 DNA is TGCAGCGTTACTAGACAGAACGAGCAGTACTTC. As protein: CSVTRQNEQYF.

There are many counts of this clonotype. V gene TRBV7-2 combines with J gene TRBJ2-2; maybe TRBD1 (5 bases). This CDR3 spans 15 amino acids. Germline lookup yields CDR1 SGHTA and CDR2 FQGNSA. V lost 5 bases and J lost 8, with 18 bases in between. This CDR3 reads CASSTRTTSLGELFF. The CDR3 nucleotides are TGTGCCAGCAGCACAAGGACAACGTCTTTAGGGGAGCTGTTTTTT.

This clonotype was counted many times. The J gene is TRBJ2-1, the V gene TRBV4-3; possibly TRBD1 or TRBD2 for D (5 bases each). Germline-derived CDR1 and CDR2 are LGHNA and YSLEER. V was pared by 3 bases and J by 5 bases, with 14 bases between. This CDR3 has 15 residues. The CDR3: CASSQGTYKHNEQFF. CDR3 coding DNA: TGCGCCAGCAGCCAGGGGACCTATAAACACAATGAGCAGTTCTTC.

This clonotype was observed many times. This chain links TRBV4-3 with TRBJ2-7; D remains ambiguous. Trimming removed 0 bases at V and 4 bases at J, with 19 bases between. Per the germline V gene, CDR1 is LGHNA and CDR2 is YSLEER. This CDR3 region has 17 residues. DNA for the CDR3: TGCGCCAGCAGCCAAGATCGAGGAACAGCCATACAGTACGAGCAGTACTTC. Translation: CASSQDRGTAIQYEQYF.